These T cell receptor beta chains were read from a single sample in a study of T-cell memory formation after mild COVID-19. TCRdb used MiXCR to reprocess the 5' RACE reads, holding one entry per CDR3 protein. The data show 220,000 or so distinct CDR3 sequences, with roughly 10% seen just once and about 3.8% held by the top ten. The sequenced material came from PBMCs or a T cell subset sorted from them (not recorded which). The receptors shown here come from a young man who had mild COVID-19 (a few samples of this study predate the infection). Cell type and time point are not known. The CDR3 runs from the conserved cysteine through the conserved F or W. A D gene is named only where the DNA matches it firmly. Expanded clones are given a class, and other clones once, few, many or no size at all.

D	J	size	V	CDR3	DNA
TRBD1	TRBJ1-6	few	TRBV12-3/TRBV12-4	CASRDRGTGSSPLHF	TGTGCCAGCAGGGACAGGGGAACGGGGAGTTCACCCCTCCACTTT
TRBD1	TRBJ2-7	few	TRBV29-1	CSVEAGTGSEQYF	TGCAGCGTTGAAGCCGGGACAGGGAGCGAGCAGTACTTC
.	TRBJ1-2	.	TRBV24-1	CATSRGTNYGYTF	TGTGCCACCAGTCGGGGGACGAACTATGGCTACACCTTC
.	TRBJ1-2	few	TRBV20-1	CSATRGQNDYGYTF	TGCAGTGCAACCCGAGGACAAAACGACTATGGCTACACCTTC
.	TRBJ2-2	few	TRBV4-2	CASSQDRTGRAGELFF	TGTGCCAGCAGCCAAGACAGGACAGGGAGGGCCGGGGAGCTGTTTTTT
.	TRBJ1-3	.	TRBV12-3/TRBV12-4	CASSPRVIGNTIYF	TGTGCCAGCAGTCCTAGGGTAATCGGAAACACCATATATTTT
.	TRBJ1-2	.	TRBV15	CAPPWPDRFYGYTF	TGTGCCCCCCCGTGGCCGGACCGATTCTATGGCTACACCTTC
.	TRBJ1-1	.	TRBV29-1	CSALTDKNTEAFF	TGCAGCGCCTTGACGGACAAGAACACTGAAGCTTTCTTT
TRBD1	TRBJ2-1	few	TRBV11-2	CASTPDRVSYNEQFF	TGTGCCAGCACCCCTGACAGGGTCTCCTACAATGAGCAGTTCTTC
TRBD1	TRBJ2-3	few	TRBV7-3	CASSSGTGMVSDTQYF	TGTGCCAGCAGCTCCGGGACAGGGATGGTCTCAGATACGCAGTATTTT
.	TRBJ1-4	.	TRBV7-2	CASSSLPYRVTNEKLFF	TGTGCCAGCAGCTCCCTTCCTTACAGGGTTACTAATGAAAAACTGTTTTTT
TRBD1	TRBJ1-2	.	TRBV29-1	CSAERQGAPTYGYTF	TGCAGCGCTGAAAGACAGGGGGCTCCGACCTATGGCTACACCTTC
.	TRBJ2-5	.	TRBV20-1	CSAPIGAGQETQYF	TGCAGTGCTCCCATTGGGGCGGGTCAAGAGACCCAGTACTTC
.	TRBJ1-1	few	TRBV6-5	CASSYAENTEAFF	TGTGCCAGCAGTTACGCAGAGAACACTGAAGCTTTCTTT
.	TRBJ1-5	few	TRBV27	CASSLRPANQPQHF	TGTGCCAGCAGTTTAAGACCGGCCAATCAGCCCCAGCATTTT
.	TRBJ1-2	.	TRBV5-5	CASSRTDYGYTF	TGTGCCAGCAGCAGGACAGACTATGGCTACACCTTC
.	TRBJ1-2	.	TRBV7-8	CASSKTWLMQRDGYTF	TGTGCCAGCAGCAAAACCTGGCTGATGCAAAGGGACGGCTACACCTTC
.	TRBJ1-4	.	TRBV6-6	CASMTLQGRGEKLFF	TGTGCCAGCATGACCCTACAAGGACGGGGCGAAAAACTGTTTTTT
TRBD2	TRBJ2-3	.	TRBV24-1	CATSAPLAGSTQYF	TGTGCCACCAGTGCCCCACTAGCGGGGTCTACGCAGTATTTT
TRBD1	TRBJ1-4	few	TRBV5-1	CASSLALGTGIEKLFF	TGCGCCAGCAGCTTGGCTCTCGGGACAGGGATTGAAAAACTGTTTTTT
TRBD2	TRBJ2-3	few	TRBV20-1	CSASTSSSTDTQYF	TGCAGTGCTTCGACTAGCTCGAGCACAGATACGCAGTATTTT
.	TRBJ2-1	.	TRBV5-1	CASSWGRQGSSNNEQFF	TGCGCCAGCAGCTGGGGTAGGCAGGGGAGTTCTAACAATGAGCAGTTCTTC
.	TRBJ2-3	few	TRBV5-5	CASSLPGGTPTDTQYF	TGTGCCAGCAGCCTCCCAGGGGGGACCCCTACAGATACGCAGTATTTT
TRBD1	TRBJ2-1	few	TRBV2	CASSVGTGTYEQFF	TGTGCCAGCAGTGTTGGGACAGGGACGTATGAGCAGTTCTTC
.	TRBJ2-7	few	TRBV30	CAWSVTGISYEQYF	TGTGCCTGGAGTGTTACGGGGATCTCCTACGAGCAGTACTTC
.	TRBJ2-5	many	TRBV7-2	CASSFGQQETQYF	TGTGCCAGCAGCTTTGGACAGCAAGAGACCCAGTACTTC
.	TRBJ2-2	.	TRBV9	CASSASLSSMANTGELFF	TGTGCCAGCAGCGCCTCCCTCAGCTCGATGGCGAACACCGGGGAGCTGTTTTTT
.	TRBJ2-1	few	TRBV7-2	CASSYAARRGNEQFF	TGTGCCAGCAGTTACGCGGCCAGGCGAGGAAATGAGCAGTTCTTC
.	TRBJ1-2	.	TRBV7-2	CASSLYFRADYGYTF	TGTGCCAGCAGCTTATATTTTCGGGCAGATTATGGCTACACCTTC
.	TRBJ1-4	.	TRBV4-3	CASSSLTPPGKLFF	TGCGCCAGCAGCTCCCTCACGCCCCCAGGAAAACTGTTTTTT
.	TRBJ1-3	few	TRBV7-9	CASSETPAGRSNSGNTIYF	TGTGCCAGCAGCGAAACCCCAGCGGGCAGGTCAAACTCTGGAAACACCATATATTTT
.	TRBJ2-3	few	TRBV3-1	CASSREGGSQYF	TGTGCCAGCAGCAGGGAGGGGGGTTCGCAGTATTTT
.	TRBJ2-3	.	TRBV5-1	CASSTRETDTQYF	TGCGCCAGCAGCACTCGGGAAACAGATACGCAGTATTTT
.	TRBJ1-2	few	TRBV10-3	CAITSQGTSMGYTF	TGTGCCATCACCTCGCAGGGAACATCAATGGGCTACACCTTC
TRBD1	TRBJ1-1	few	TRBV7-2	CASSPRTGSTEAFF	TGTGCCAGCAGCCCCCGGACAGGGTCCACTGAAGCTTTCTTT
TRBD1	TRBJ2-5	few	TRBV15	CATSRQGGFQETQYF	TGTGCCACCAGTAGACAGGGGGGGTTCCAAGAGACCCAGTACTTC
TRBD1	TRBJ2-2	.	TRBV7-2	CASSQTGTVTWELFF	TGTGCCAGCAGCCAAACCGGGACAGTGACCTGGGAGCTGTTTTTT
TRBD2	TRBJ2-5	.	TRBV5-1	CASSLGSRTSRETQYF	TGCGCCAGCAGCTTGGGGTCTCGGACTAGCCGAGAGACCCAGTACTTC
.	TRBJ2-5	.	TRBV20-1	CSARTGLAQETQYF	TGCAGTGCTAGGACTGGACTCGCCCAAGAGACCCAGTACTTC
.	TRBJ1-2	few	TRBV20-1	CSAGQPYYGYTF	TGCAGCGCGGGGCAGCCTTACTATGGCTACACCTTC
TRBD2	TRBJ2-1	many	TRBV6-5	CASSSPLAGGANEQFF	TGTGCCAGCAGTTCGCCACTAGCGGGAGGGGCCAATGAGCAGTTCTTC
TRBD1	TRBJ2-2	.	TRBV11-2	CASSTLGQGLSGELFF	TGTGCCAGCAGCACCCTTGGACAGGGCTTATCCGGGGAGCTGTTTTTT
TRBD2	TRBJ2-1	many	TRBV10-3	CAISRTSGENYNEQFF	TGTGCCATCAGCCGTACTAGCGGGGAGAACTACAATGAGCAGTTCTTC
.	TRBJ1-5	.	TRBV5-8	CATSDQRGLWQPQHF	TGTGCCACCTCGGACCAACGGGGGCTTTGGCAGCCCCAGCATTTT
.	TRBJ1-4	few	TRBV4-2	CASSPIGEGANEKLFF	TGTGCCAGCAGCCCTATTGGGGAAGGGGCGAATGAAAAACTGTTTTTT
.	TRBJ1-5	.	TRBV4-3	CASSQEYGFSNQPQHF	TGCGCCAGCAGCCAAGAGTACGGGTTTAGCAATCAGCCCCAGCATTTT
.	TRBJ1-2	many	TRBV4-1	CASSQVVRARNLYGYTF	TGCGCCAGCAGCCAAGTGGTTCGGGCCCGAAATTTATATGGCTACACCTTC
.	TRBJ2-2	.	TRBV27	CASSLVRGQITGELFF	TGTGCCAGCAGTTTGGTCCGGGGCCAGATCACCGGGGAGCTGTTTTTT
TRBD1	TRBJ1-1	few	TRBV19	CASSRDSRQNTEAFF	TGTGCCAGTAGTAGGGACAGTAGACAGAACACTGAAGCTTTCTTT
TRBD1	TRBJ1-1	many	TRBV5-1	CASSYRQGINTEAFF	TGCGCCAGCAGCTATAGACAGGGGATAAACACTGAAGCTTTCTTT
TRBD2	TRBJ2-2	.	TRBV5-6	CASSVLAGGRTGELFF	TGTGCCAGCAGCGTGCTAGCGGGGGGGCGCACCGGGGAGCTGTTTTTT
.	TRBJ2-5	few	TRBV2	CASSEVPGAETQYF	TGTGCCAGCAGTGAGGTACCTGGGGCAGAGACCCAGTACTTC
.	TRBJ1-5	many	TRBV15	CATRGGGNQPQHF	TGTGCCACCAGAGGAGGGGGCAATCAGCCCCAGCATTTT